Included here is one T cell receptor (beta chain) sequence, with context. Germline V gives CDR1 WNHNN, CDR2 SYGVQD (reference sequence). The CDR3 contains 14 residues. Trimming cost V 4 bases and J 4 bases, with 11 bases left between them. The data belong to a study of T cell responses to AZD1222 COVID-19 vaccine. Repertoires were generated with immunoSEQ multiplex PCR, while TCRdb's copy carries only in-frame clones and drops some. In the table there are 100,000 to 150,000 clones, around 90% of which are singletons. The starting material was peripheral blood, obtained on day 0 of AZD1222 vaccination. J is TRBJ2-1 and V is TRBV10-1; D gene uncertain. The sequence was obtained from an adult in good health. The CDR3 region has the DNA TGCGCCAGCAGTGGACCCGAAAGTTACAATGAGCAGTTCTTC. Translation gives CASSGPESYNEQFF.